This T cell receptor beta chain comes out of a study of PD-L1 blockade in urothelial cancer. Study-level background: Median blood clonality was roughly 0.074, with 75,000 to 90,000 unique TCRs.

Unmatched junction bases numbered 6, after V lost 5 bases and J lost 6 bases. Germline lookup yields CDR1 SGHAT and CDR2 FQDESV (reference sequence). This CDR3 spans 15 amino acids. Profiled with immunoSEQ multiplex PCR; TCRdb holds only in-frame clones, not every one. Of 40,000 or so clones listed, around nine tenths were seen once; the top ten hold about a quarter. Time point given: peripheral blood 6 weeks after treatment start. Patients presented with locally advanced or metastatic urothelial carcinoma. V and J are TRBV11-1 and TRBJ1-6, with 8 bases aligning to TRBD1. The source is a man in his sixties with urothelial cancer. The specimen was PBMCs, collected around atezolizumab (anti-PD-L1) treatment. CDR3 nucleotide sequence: TGTGCCAGCAGCCTCAGGGGGCAGGGTAATTCACCCCTCCACTTT. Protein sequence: CASSLRGQGNSPLHF.